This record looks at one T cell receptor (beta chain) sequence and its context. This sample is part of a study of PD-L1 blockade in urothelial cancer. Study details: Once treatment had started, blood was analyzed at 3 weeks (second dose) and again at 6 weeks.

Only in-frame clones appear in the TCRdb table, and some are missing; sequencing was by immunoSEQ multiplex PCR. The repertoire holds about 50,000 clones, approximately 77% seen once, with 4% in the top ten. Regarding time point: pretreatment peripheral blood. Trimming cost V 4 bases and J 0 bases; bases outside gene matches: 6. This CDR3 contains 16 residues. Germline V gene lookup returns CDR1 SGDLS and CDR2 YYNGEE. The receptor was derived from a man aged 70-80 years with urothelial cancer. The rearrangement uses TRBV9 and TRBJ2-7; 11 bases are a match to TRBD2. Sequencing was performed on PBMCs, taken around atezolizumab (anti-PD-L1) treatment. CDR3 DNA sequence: TGTGCCAGCAGCTTGGGACTAGCGGAGAGCTCCTACGAGCAGTACTTC. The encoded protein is CASSLGLAESSYEQYF.